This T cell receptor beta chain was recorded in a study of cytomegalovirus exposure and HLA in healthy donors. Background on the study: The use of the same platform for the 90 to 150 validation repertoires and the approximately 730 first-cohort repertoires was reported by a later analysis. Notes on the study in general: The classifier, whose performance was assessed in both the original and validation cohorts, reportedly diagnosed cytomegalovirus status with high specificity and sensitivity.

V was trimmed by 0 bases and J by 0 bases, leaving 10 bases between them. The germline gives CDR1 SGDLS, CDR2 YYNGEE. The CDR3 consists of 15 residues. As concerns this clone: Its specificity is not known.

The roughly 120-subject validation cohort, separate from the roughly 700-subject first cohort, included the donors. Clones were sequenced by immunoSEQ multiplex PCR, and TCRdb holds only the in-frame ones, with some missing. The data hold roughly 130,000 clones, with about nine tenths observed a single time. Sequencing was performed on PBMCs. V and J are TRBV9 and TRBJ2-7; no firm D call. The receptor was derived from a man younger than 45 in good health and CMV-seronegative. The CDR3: CASSVAPGSSYEQYF. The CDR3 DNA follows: TGTGCCAGCAGCGTAGCCCCCGGTAGCTCCTACGAGCAGTACTTC.